This TCR beta chain stems from a study of blood T cell repertoires in COVID-19. Study overall: Collection of acute and convalescent COVID-19 samples took place in the United States, Italy and Spain.

Produced via immunoSEQ multiplex PCR; TCRdb's table is partial and in-frame only. The data contain around 320,000 clones, about 85% of them singletons. This CDR3 is built from 13 residues. Per germline, CDR1 MDHEN and CDR2 SYDVKM. The ends were cut back, 5 bases at V and 3 bases at J, with 10 bases in the middle. This clone was seen a few times. The material sequenced was peripheral blood. The source of this sequence is a man aged 18 to 29 with active or convalescent COVID-19. This chain joins TRBV28 and TRBJ2-5, with D perhaps TRBD1 (5 bases). CDR3 sequence (DNA): TGTGCCAGCAGTAGACAGTTGGAAGAGACCCAGTACTTC. Translating it yields CASSRQLEETQYF.